The following is a T cell receptor beta chain sequence with its context. The sample is drawn from a study of blood T cell repertoires in COVID-19. Study context: Some COVID-19 samples were acute and others convalescent; all came from the United States, Italy and Spain. Sources were T cells, B-cell-depleted T cells, or PBMCs; the material itself was cDNA or gDNA.

The junction had 5 bases not matched to a gene; V was cut back by 4 bases and J by 8 bases. The V gene's germline CDR1 is SGHRS and CDR2 YFSETQ. This CDR3 region has 14 residues. Everyone who took part was 18 to 89 years old, and they came from roughly 25 US areas. As processed by the authors: Using reference gene primer amplification, nucleated cell counts were estimated. Data came from immunoSEQ multiplex PCR; TCRdb stores just in-frame clones and leaves some out. D and trimming come from the DNA, and the V and J calls and clone size come from that table. The sample has 200,000 to 250,000 clones, 80% to 90% seen once.

The receptor was derived from a woman under 30 in a cohort exposed to, infected with or recovered from COVID-19 (not recorded which). The specimen was PBMCs or T cells enriched from blood (not recorded which). The V and J genes are TRBV5-1 and TRBJ2-3; 12 bases fit TRBD2. CDR3 coding DNA: TGCGCCAGCAGCCGGACTAGCGGGGACCTTACGCAGTATTTT. Translating gives CASSRTSGDLTQYF. The entire variable domain, with the rest obtained from reference TRBV5-1 and TRBJ2-3, is as follows: KAGVTQTPRYLIKTRGQQVTLSCSPISGHRSVSWYQQTPGQGLQFLFEYFSETQRNKGNFPGRFSGRQFSNSRSEMNVSTLELGDSALYLCASSRTSGDLTQYFGPGTRLTVL.